The T cell receptor beta chain described here comes from a study of shared clonotypes between healthy human individuals. CD45RA+ naive and CD45RA-negative memory subsets were separated from CD4+ cells. Profiling relied on immunoSEQ multiplex PCR, and the TCRdb table lists in-frame clones only, not all of them. The data hold around 200,000 clones, with 90% to 95% observed a single time. Germline CDR1 reads SGHAT; CDR2 reads FQNNGV. The CDR3 contains 13 residues. Trimming took 10 bases from V and 0 from J; bases not matched to a gene: 5. This chain links TRBV11-2 with TRBJ2-7, with 8 bases lining up with TRBD1. The receptor was isolated from a young woman in good health. The sequenced sample was naive CD4+ T cells sorted from blood. The subset was: CD45RA+ positively selected. This CDR3 reads CATRQGPSYEQYF. Here the CDR3 DNA reads TGTGCCACCCGACAGGGGCCCTCCTACGAGCAGTACTTC.